This T cell receptor beta chain was profiled in a study of shared clonotypes between healthy human individuals. V lost 5 bases and J lost 8; bases outside the gene matches: 6. Germline V gene data show CDR1 as PRHDT and CDR2 as FYEKMQ (reference sequence). CDR3 length equals 13 residues. Some 30,000 T cell genomes, or about 0.2 ug DNA, went into the sorted-subset replicate PCRs. Under the authors' procedure: Junction-only sequences without quality scores were provided by ImmunoSEQ, so filtering was different. TCRdb's copy holds only in-frame clones and misses some; the assay was immunoSEQ multiplex PCR. D and trimming come from the DNA, and the V and J calls and clone size come from that table. The sample shows about 800,000 clones, about 96% of them seen only once. CD45RO-negative, CCR7-selected cells formed the naive CD8 fraction, which excluded terminally differentiated effector memory CD45RA+ cells.

The source material was naive CD8+ T cells sorted from blood. V usage is TRBV13 and J usage is TRBJ2-1; 7 bases are a match to TRBD1. The sequence derives from a man aged 30 to 39 in good health. The CDR3 protein is CASSRYRGDEQFF. CDR3 DNA: TGTGCCAGCAGCAGATACAGGGGCGATGAGCAGTTCTTC.